Listed below are T cell receptor beta chains from one sample, sequenced in a study of cytomegalovirus exposure and HLA in healthy donors. Produced via immunoSEQ multiplex PCR; TCRdb's table is partial and in-frame only. The sample records 120,000 to 150,000 clones, 65% to 80% being singletons. Sequencing was carried out using PBMCs. The receptors shown here come from a man in his forties in good health and CMV-seropositive. Both conserved end residues are part of each CDR3. A D gene is named only where the DNA matches it firmly. Clone size is not always given. Where it is, it says once, few, many or a class for expanded clones.

V gene: TRBV5-6; J gene: TRBJ1-5; clone size: .; D gene: .; CDR3 protein: CASSPTGSSQPQHF; CDR3 DNA: TGTGCCAGCAGCCCGACAGGTAGTAGTCAGCCCCAGCATTTT
V gene: TRBV28; J gene: TRBJ1-3; clone size: .; D gene: .; CDR3 protein: CASSLGLAIYF; CDR3 DNA: TGTGCCAGCAGTTTAGGGCTCGCCATATATTTT
V gene: TRBV4-3; J gene: TRBJ2-7; clone size: .; D gene: TRBD2; CDR3 protein: CASSRGPSGSAEQYF; CDR3 DNA: TGCGCCAGCAGCCGAGGCCCTAGCGGGAGTGCCGAGCAGTACTTC
V gene: TRBV11-1; J gene: TRBJ1-2; clone size: .; D gene: .; CDR3 protein: CASSGANRVGYTF; CDR3 DNA: TGTGCCAGCAGCGGGGCGAACAGGGTTGGCTACACCTTC
V gene: TRBV19; J gene: TRBJ2-5; clone size: once; D gene: TRBD2; CDR3 protein: CASSTSGPETQYF; CDR3 DNA: TGTGCCAGTTCGACTAGCGGCCCGGAGACCCAGTACTTC
V gene: TRBV6-5; J gene: TRBJ2-2; clone size: .; D gene: TRBD1; CDR3 protein: CASSYGQGANTGELFF; CDR3 DNA: TGTGCCAGCAGTTACGGGCAGGGGGCTAACACCGGGGAGCTGTTTTTT
V gene: TRBV6-5; J gene: TRBJ2-7; clone size: .; D gene: .; CDR3 protein: CASSYSIWQNREQYF; CDR3 DNA: TGTGCCAGCAGTTACTCGATCTGGCAGAACCGCGAGCAGTACTTC
V gene: TRBV7-3; J gene: TRBJ2-3; clone size: .; D gene: TRBD2; CDR3 protein: CASSPRASGRTDTQYF; CDR3 DNA: TGTGCCAGCAGCCCCAGGGCCAGCGGGAGAACAGATACGCAGTATTTT
V gene: TRBV6-5; J gene: TRBJ1-2; clone size: .; D gene: TRBD1; CDR3 protein: CASSYRDGTGAGYTF; CDR3 DNA: TGTGCCAGCAGTTACCGGGACGGGACAGGGGCTGGCTACACCTTC
V gene: TRBV11-2; J gene: TRBJ2-7; clone size: .; D gene: .; CDR3 protein: CASKLAREQYF; CDR3 DNA: TGTGCCAGCAAGCTAGCTCGCGAGCAGTACTTC
V gene: TRBV5-4; J gene: TRBJ2-7; clone size: .; D gene: TRBD2; CDR3 protein: CASSLSGTTAHEQYF; CDR3 DNA: TGTGCCAGCAGCTTGTCGGGGACTACAGCTCACGAGCAGTACTTC
V gene: TRBV18; J gene: TRBJ2-3; clone size: .; D gene: .; CDR3 protein: CASSPVKGEVGDTQYF; CDR3 DNA: TGTGCCAGCTCACCAGTGAAGGGAGAGGTGGGAGATACGCAGTATTTT
V gene: TRBV7-6; J gene: TRBJ2-3; clone size: .; D gene: TRBD2; CDR3 protein: CASSRLAGPDTQYF; CDR3 DNA: TGTGCCAGCAGCCGACTAGCGGGACCAGATACGCAGTATTTT
V gene: TRBV6-5; J gene: TRBJ1-5; clone size: .; D gene: .; CDR3 protein: CASSYGGVGQPQHF; CDR3 DNA: TGTGCCAGCAGTTACGGGGGGGTAGGGCAGCCCCAGCATTTT
V gene: TRBV27; J gene: TRBJ2-1; clone size: .; D gene: TRBD2; CDR3 protein: CASSLEGGSSYNEQFF; CDR3 DNA: TGTGCCAGCAGTTTGGAGGGCGGGAGCTCCTACAATGAGCAGTTCTTC
V gene: TRBV29-1; J gene: TRBJ1-1; clone size: .; D gene: .; CDR3 protein: CSVQTGGTQTNTEAFF; CDR3 DNA: TGCAGCGTCCAAACGGGGGGGACCCAAACGAACACTGAAGCTTTCTTT
V gene: TRBV28; J gene: TRBJ1-2; clone size: .; D gene: .; CDR3 protein: CASSSATVRIDGYTF; CDR3 DNA: TGTGCCAGCAGTTCCGCGACAGTTAGAATTGATGGCTACACCTTC
V gene: TRBV5-6; J gene: TRBJ2-1; clone size: .; D gene: .; CDR3 protein: CASSLLRGYNEQFF; CDR3 DNA: TGTGCCAGCAGCCTCCTCCGCGGCTACAATGAGCAGTTCTTC
V gene: TRBV5-1; J gene: TRBJ2-3; clone size: .; D gene: TRBD1; CDR3 protein: CASSWRDRDTDTQYF; CDR3 DNA: TGCGCCAGCAGCTGGCGGGACAGGGACACAGATACGCAGTATTTT
V gene: TRBV5-6; J gene: TRBJ2-1; clone size: .; D gene: TRBD2; CDR3 protein: CASSLVLAGTYNEQFF; CDR3 DNA: TGTGCCAGCAGCTTGGTCCTAGCGGGGACCTACAATGAGCAGTTCTTC
V gene: TRBV27; J gene: TRBJ1-4; clone size: .; D gene: TRBD1; CDR3 protein: CASRTGVSEKLFF; CDR3 DNA: TGTGCCAGCCGGACAGGGGTTAGCGAAAAACTGTTTTTT
V gene: TRBV2; J gene: TRBJ2-5; clone size: .; D gene: .; CDR3 protein: CANRLDGETQYF; CDR3 DNA: TGTGCCAACAGACTAGACGGGGAGACCCAGTACTTC
V gene: TRBV29-1; J gene: TRBJ1-1; clone size: .; D gene: TRBD1; CDR3 protein: CSARQAGQGTEAFF; CDR3 DNA: TGCAGCGCGAGGCAAGCGGGACAGGGGACTGAAGCTTTCTTT
V gene: TRBV6-1; J gene: TRBJ1-3; clone size: .; D gene: TRBD1; CDR3 protein: CASSESGAQGGQGSSGNTIYF; CDR3 DNA: TGTGCCAGCAGTGAAAGCGGAGCACAAGGGGGACAGGGTTCCTCTGGAAACACCATATATTTT
V gene: TRBV5-4; J gene: TRBJ2-1; clone size: .; D gene: .; CDR3 protein: CASSFGNGVNEQFF; CDR3 DNA: TGTGCCAGCAGCTTTGGCAACGGGGTGAATGAGCAGTTCTTC
V gene: TRBV7-8; J gene: TRBJ1-5; clone size: .; D gene: .; CDR3 protein: CASSLDPGREGQPQHF; CDR3 DNA: TGTGCCAGCAGCCTGGACCCCGGCAGGGAGGGTCAGCCCCAGCATTTT
V gene: TRBV21-1; J gene: TRBJ2-3; clone size: .; D gene: .; CDR3 protein: CASSNRLAGITDTQYF; CDR3 DNA: TGTGCCAGCAGCAACCGACTAGCGGGGATCACAGATACGCAGTATTTT
V gene: TRBV4-3; J gene: TRBJ1-2; clone size: .; D gene: .; CDR3 protein: CASSQVLDLNYGYTF; CDR3 DNA: TGCGCCAGCAGCCAAGTACTCGATCTTAACTATGGCTACACCTTC
V gene: TRBV4-3; J gene: TRBJ1-1; clone size: few; D gene: .; CDR3 protein: CASSLTGYATEAFF; CDR3 DNA: TGCGCCAGCAGCCTCACAGGGTACGCCACTGAAGCTTTCTTT
V gene: TRBV18; J gene: TRBJ1-2; clone size: .; D gene: .; CDR3 protein: CASSQEGYGYTF; CDR3 DNA: TGTGCCAGCTCCCAGGAGGGCTATGGCTACACCTTC
V gene: TRBV6-6; J gene: TRBJ2-5; clone size: .; D gene: .; CDR3 protein: CASSFTSQGETQYF; CDR3 DNA: TGTGCCAGCAGTTTCACTAGTCAGGGGGAGACCCAGTACTTC
V gene: TRBV28; J gene: TRBJ1-4; clone size: .; D gene: TRBD1; CDR3 protein: CASTLRGATNEKLFF; CDR3 DNA: TGTGCCAGCACCCTCAGGGGGGCGACTAATGAAAAACTGTTTTTT
V gene: TRBV7-3; J gene: TRBJ2-6; clone size: once; D gene: .; CDR3 protein: CASSPLRSGANVLTF; CDR3 DNA: TGTGCCAGCAGCCCCCTCCGCTCTGGGGCCAACGTCCTGACTTTC
V gene: TRBV19; J gene: TRBJ1-1; clone size: .; D gene: .; CDR3 protein: CASSIGFGQKAFF; CDR3 DNA: TGTGCCAGTAGTATTGGGTTTGGGCAGAAAGCTTTCTTT
V gene: TRBV2; J gene: TRBJ2-2; clone size: .; D gene: .; CDR3 protein: CAAGRSGELFF; CDR3 DNA: TGTGCCGCGGGGCGGTCCGGGGAGCTGTTTTTT
V gene: TRBV7-2; J gene: TRBJ2-7; clone size: .; D gene: .; CDR3 protein: CASSQAYMREQYF; CDR3 DNA: TGTGCCAGCAGCCAAGCATACATGAGGGAGCAGTACTTC
V gene: TRBV9; J gene: TRBJ1-2; clone size: .; D gene: .; CDR3 protein: CASSVDADNYGYTF; CDR3 DNA: TGTGCCAGCAGCGTAGATGCAGATAACTATGGCTACACCTTC
V gene: TRBV5-4; J gene: TRBJ2-5; clone size: few; D gene: .; CDR3 protein: CASSSGGGWSETQYF; CDR3 DNA: TGTGCCAGCAGCTCGGGAGGGGGCTGGAGCGAGACCCAGTACTTC
V gene: TRBV6-1; J gene: TRBJ2-1; clone size: .; D gene: TRBD2; CDR3 protein: CASSAVAGGRGDEQFF; CDR3 DNA: TGTGCCAGCAGTGCCGTAGCGGGAGGGCGAGGCGATGAGCAGTTCTTC
V gene: TRBV5-1; J gene: TRBJ2-7; clone size: few; D gene: TRBD2; CDR3 protein: CASSRGGSGSISEQYF; CDR3 DNA: TGCGCCAGCAGCCGCGGGGGGAGCGGGAGTATCTCCGAGCAGTACTTC
V gene: TRBV4-3; J gene: TRBJ2-5; clone size: .; D gene: .; CDR3 protein: CASSQEGARETQYF; CDR3 DNA: TGCGCCAGCAGCCAAGAAGGAGCCCGAGAGACCCAGTACTTC
V gene: TRBV10-3; J gene: TRBJ2-7; clone size: .; D gene: TRBD1; CDR3 protein: CAIRDPGQRHYF; CDR3 DNA: TGTGCCATCAGGGATCCGGGACAGCGGCATTACTTC
V gene: TRBV10-3; J gene: TRBJ2-6; clone size: .; D gene: TRBD1; CDR3 protein: CAIRDSHSKGANVLTF; CDR3 DNA: TGTGCCATAAGGGACAGCCATTCGAAAGGGGCCAACGTCCTGACTTTC
V gene: TRBV6-5; J gene: TRBJ2-7; clone size: few; D gene: TRBD2; CDR3 protein: CASSYSGLAAYEQYF; CDR3 DNA: TGTGCCAGCAGTTACTCGGGACTAGCGGCCTACGAGCAGTACTTC
V gene: TRBV7-9; J gene: TRBJ2-5; clone size: .; D gene: .; CDR3 protein: CASSLQSGGFQETQYF; CDR3 DNA: TGTGCCAGCAGCTTACAGTCTGGCGGCTTCCAAGAGACCCAGTACTTC
V gene: TRBV11-2; J gene: TRBJ1-1; clone size: .; D gene: TRBD1; CDR3 protein: CASSSGQAESLNTEAFF; CDR3 DNA: TGTGCCAGCAGCTCCGGACAGGCAGAGTCCTTGAACACTGAAGCTTTCTTT
V gene: TRBV18; J gene: TRBJ2-1; clone size: .; D gene: TRBD1; CDR3 protein: CASSRDRVPYNEQFF; CDR3 DNA: TGTGCCAGCTCAAGGGACAGGGTCCCCTACAATGAGCAGTTCTTC
V gene: TRBV25-1; J gene: TRBJ1-1; clone size: .; D gene: .; CDR3 protein: CASSESRTGRGQTEAFF; CDR3 DNA: TGTGCCAGCAGTGAATCTCGAACAGGGCGAGGGCAAACTGAAGCTTTCTTT
V gene: TRBV5-6; J gene: TRBJ1-1; clone size: once; D gene: .; CDR3 protein: CASSLGIGSTEAFF; CDR3 DNA: TGTGCCAGCAGTCTCGGGATAGGGAGCACTGAAGCTTTCTTT
V gene: TRBV27; J gene: TRBJ1-1; clone size: .; D gene: TRBD1; CDR3 protein: CASSFRRDRNTEAFF; CDR3 DNA: TGTGCCAGCAGTTTCCGTCGGGACAGGAACACTGAAGCTTTCTTT